Presented here are 16 T cell receptor beta chains from one specimen sequenced in a study of T cells in Graves' hyperthyroidism and ophthalmopathy. RNA transcripts gave rise to amplified TCR beta CDR3 regions. The HTBI primer set was used in a first-round RT-PCR of the TCR CDR3. From the multiplex PCR reads, TCRdb called clonotypes with MiXCR, one entry per CDR3 protein. Of about 400,000 distinct CDR3 sequences in the sample, over 13% are singletons; the top ten hold 28%. The source material was blood. Receptors were obtained from a man aged 45-65 years with Graves' ophthalmopathy.

The sample holds many counts of this clonotype. The chain is built from TRBV14 and TRBJ2-7; tentative D call: TRBD1 (6 bases). Germline V gives CDR1 SGHDN, CDR2 FVKESK. This CDR3 is 13 amino acids long. V was cut by 5 bases and J by 6 bases, with 14 bases left in between. CDR3 in amino acids: CASSVGHTFEQYF. The CDR3 DNA reads TGTGCCAGCAGCGTGGGACACACGTTCGAGCAGTACTTC.

This clonotype was observed at least ten times. V and J are TRBV11-2 and TRBJ2-3; 7 nucleotides agree with TRBD1. V lost 5 bases, J lost 3 bases, and 5 bases stayed unmatched. CDR3 length: 14 residues. Germline V CDR1 and CDR2: SGHAT, FQNNGV. Written as DNA, the CDR3 is TGTGCCAGCAGCCAACGCAGGGGGACAGATACGCAGTATTTT. Its translation: CASSQRRGTDTQYF.

This clonotype has just a few counts. This chain connects TRBV6-5 to TRBJ2-5; D possibly corresponds to TRBD2 (7 bases). Per the germline V gene, CDR1 is MNHEY and CDR2 is SVGAGI. The CDR3 is 14 amino acids. Trimming shortened V by 4 bases and J by 1 base, and 10 bases separated the two germline ends. CDR3 loop: CASSWGGAQETQYF. The DNA of the CDR3 is TGTGCCAGCAGTTGGGGGGGCGCCCAAGAGACCCAGTACTTC.

This clonotype turned up a few times. This sequence joins TRBV4-1 and TRBJ2-2; 9 nucleotides line up with TRBD2. The CDR3 has 16 amino acids. The V and J ends lost 6 bases and 3 bases, in that order; junction bases with no gene match: 8. Germline CDR1 and CDR2: MGHRA and YSYEKL. CDR3 DNA sequence: TGCGCCAGCAGTCCCCGTAGCGGGAGCTACACCGGGGAGCTGTTTTTT. This encodes CASSPRSGSYTGELFF.

Many counts were recorded for this clonotype. V gene TRBV11-3 combines with J gene TRBJ2-5; D not resolved. Germline V gene sequence: CDR1 SGHNT, CDR2 YENEEA. CDR3 length equals 13 residues. Trimming took 1 base from V and 3 from J, leaving 6 bases between them. The CDR3 DNA is TGTGCCAGCAGCTTAGGCGGAAAAGAGACCCAGTACTTC. Amino acids: CASSLGGKETQYF.

In this sample, this clonotype turned up many times. The genes are TRBV29-1 and TRBJ1-4; D is undetermined. Trimming left V 5 bases short and J 6 bases short, with 13 bases between. The CDR3 covers 13 residues. Germline V gene lookup returns CDR1 SQVTM and CDR2 ANQGSEA. CDR3 amino acids: CSVLIGWDEKLFF. CDR3 nucleotide sequence: TGCAGCGTTTTAATCGGCTGGGATGAAAAACTGTTTTTT.

In this sample, this clonotype turned up many times. This rearrangement joins TRBV20-1 to TRBJ2-1; D may be TRBD1 (6 bases). V dropped 0 bases and J dropped 5 bases, with 17 bases sitting between them. Looked up from germline, CDR1 is DFQATT and CDR2 is SNEGSKA (reference sequence). The length of the CDR3 is 16 residues. CDR3 sequence: CSAREKRQEGHNEQFF. The CDR3, as DNA: TGCAGTGCTAGAGAGAAAAGACAGGAAGGTCACAATGAGCAGTTCTTC.

The chain links TRBV11-1 to TRBJ2-7, with TRBD1 matching over 12 bases. Germline V gives CDR1 SGHAT, CDR2 FQDESV (reference sequence). The CDR3 totals 16 residues. Trimming at V came to 1 base and at J to 6 bases, leaving 7 bases not matched to a gene. The CDR3 DNA follows: TGTGCCAGCAGCTTAGAAAGGGACAGGGGGCTCGGCGAGCAGTACTTC. The encoded protein is CASSLERDRGLGEQYF.

This clonotype appeared many times. CDR3 loop: CASSLLAGGHHEQYF. CDR3 sequence (DNA): TGTGCCAGCAGTCTACTAGCGGGAGGTCACCACGAGCAGTACTTC. The genes are TRBV12-3 or TRBV12-4 and TRBJ2-7; 12 bases align to TRBD2. This CDR3 contains 15 residues. V trimming: 5 bases; J trimming: 5 bases; junction bases outside the gene matches: 7.

There are many counts of this clonotype. The chain carries TRBV10-3 and TRBJ2-7; 10 bases match TRBD1. Germline CDR1 is ENHRY and CDR2 is SYGVKD. V shed 4 bases and J 1 base; nucleotides not matched to a gene: 7. The CDR3 consists of 16 residues. The CDR3 here is CAISVPPGQGSYEQYF. In nucleotides, the CDR3 is TGTGCCATCAGTGTACCCCCGGGACAGGGGTCCTACGAGCAGTACTTC.

This clonotype came up a few times. CDR3 amino acids: CASSPGPEETQYF. Here the CDR3 DNA reads TGCGCCAGCAGCCCGGGACCTGAAGAGACCCAGTACTTC. The J gene is TRBJ2-5, the V gene TRBV5-1; possibly TRBD1 or TRBD2 for D (5 bases each). Looked up from germline, CDR1 is SGHRS and CDR2 is YFSETQ. V was pared by 4 bases and J by 3 bases, with 10 bases between. The CDR3 covers 13 residues.

Ten or more counts support this clonotype. The chain recombines TRBV3-1 with TRBJ2-7; 13 bases line up with TRBD2. Germline CDR1 is LGHDT and CDR2 is YNNKEL (reference sequence). There are 15 residues in the CDR3. With V trimmed by 4 bases and J by 6 bases, 6 bases remained unmatched. In DNA form, the CDR3 reads TGTGCCAGCAGCCCCAGGACTAGCGGGAGTGTCGAGCAGTACTTC. Residues: CASSPRTSGSVEQYF.

This clonotype was seen a handful of times. This chain joins TRBV19 and TRBJ2-1; D may be TRBD1 or TRBD2 (5 bases each). Germline CDR1 LNHDA, CDR2 SQIVND (reference sequence). The length of the CDR3 is 13 residues. V gave up 3 bases and J gave up 5 bases, with 8 bases separating them. The CDR3 protein is CASSMGRNNEQFF. CDR3 DNA sequence: TGTGCCAGTAGTATGGGACGGAACAATGAGCAGTTCTTC.

There are many counts of this clonotype. This sequence joins TRBV28 and TRBJ2-7; D is ambiguous. The germline V and J ends were trimmed by 6 bases and 4 bases, with 16 bases remaining between them. Germline V gene lookup returns CDR1 MDHEN and CDR2 SYDVKM. CDR3 length: 14 amino acids. CDR3 sequence (DNA): TGTGCCAGCAGGGGCATGGGGATCGTATACGAGCAGTACTTC. It specifies CASRGMGIVYEQYF. Drawing the rest from reference TRBV28 and TRBJ2-7, the complete variable domain is DVKVTQSSRYLVKRTGEKVFLECVQDMDHENMFWYRQDPGLGLRLIYFSYDVKMKEKGDIPEGYSVSREKKERFSLILESASTNQTSMYLCASRGMGIVYEQYFGPGTRLTVT.

This clonotype has ten or more counts. The V call is TRBV6-1, the J call TRBJ1-1; a weak D match, TRBD1 (6 bases). Trimming pared 6 bases from V and 4 bases from J, leaving 12 bases between. Germline CDR1 is MNHNS and CDR2 is SASEGT. CDR3 length: 13 residues. The CDR3 coding sequence is TGTGCCAGCAGACCACAGGGAATCACTGAAGCTTTCTTT. Its protein product is CASRPQGITEAFF.

With respect to this clonotype: A much bigger clone sits one base away, suggesting this may be a read error. The V and J genes are TRBV11-2 and TRBJ2-1; 10 bases agree with TRBD2. Germline V gene lookup returns CDR1 SGHAT and CDR2 FQNNGV. The CDR3 length is 16 residues. The chain's CDR3 is CASGLETLAGNNEQFF. In DNA, the CDR3 is TGTGCCAGCGGCTTAGAAACACTAGCGGGGAACAATGAGCAGTTCTTC.